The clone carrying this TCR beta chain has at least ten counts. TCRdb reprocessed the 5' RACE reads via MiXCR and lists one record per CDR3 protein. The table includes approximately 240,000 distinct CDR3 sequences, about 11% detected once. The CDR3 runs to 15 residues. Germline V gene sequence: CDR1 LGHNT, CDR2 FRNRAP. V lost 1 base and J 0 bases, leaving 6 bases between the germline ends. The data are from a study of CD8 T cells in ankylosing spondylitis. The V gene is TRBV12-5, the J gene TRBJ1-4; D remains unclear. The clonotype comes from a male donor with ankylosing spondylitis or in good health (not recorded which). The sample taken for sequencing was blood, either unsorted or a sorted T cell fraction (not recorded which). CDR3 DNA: TGTGCTAGTGGTTTGGACGGGGCAACTAATGAAAAACTGTTTTTT. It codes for CASGLDGATNEKLFF.